Sequencing of this TCR beta chain was carried out in a study of regulatory T cells in long-lasting Graves disease. V shed 10 bases, J shed 4 bases, and the junction held 16 bases outside the gene matches. The germline V gene has CDR1 SNHLY and CDR2 FYNNEI. There are 16 residues in the CDR3. Study-wide findings and caveats: Examination was confined to peripheral blood, excluding thyroid tissue.

A word on this clonotype: Antigen specificity is unknown.

Time point here: newly diagnosed GD, antithyroid drugs for less than 3 months. The TCR library was made from RNA extracted from PBMCs. Sequencing libraries for TCR beta were prepared with iRepertoire HTBI primers and Arm-PCR of CDR3 regions. TCRdb processed the multiplex PCR reads anew with MiXCR; each CDR3 protein has one entry. This repertoire shows about 330,000 distinct CDR3 sequences, around 15% found once; its top ten account for around 20%. These data were likewise used in another study, on T cells in Graves' hyperthyroidism and ophthalmopathy. From that report: Most clonotypes expanded in thyroid above 0.001 were likewise present in blood.

This TCR derives from a woman younger than 30 with Graves disease. The J gene is TRBJ2-1, the V gene TRBV2, with TRBD1 matching over 7 bases. Sequenced material: peripheral blood mononuclear cells (PBMCs), taken at new diagnosis, from a patient treated with antithyroid drugs. CDR3 in DNA: TGTGCCACAGCCCTGTACCCGGACAGGAGATACAATGAGCAGTTCTTC. It codes for CATALYPDRRYNEQFF.